The source of this T cell receptor (beta chain) is a study of cytomegalovirus exposure and HLA in healthy donors. Study-wide results and limits: In a later analysis, HLA-associated TCR beta chains were more clonally expanded than equally common others. In a later analysis, an Asian-associated ancestry cluster reportedly showed fewer N-insertions than the roughly 650-donor mean.

Only a few counts were recorded for this clone. Its target is unknown. This cohort consisted of healthy bone marrow donors. In the PCR, 60 Vbeta and 13 Jbeta primers were used. Using immunoSEQ multiplex PCR, the repertoire was profiled, and TCRdb retains in-frame clones only, with some absent. The sample shows approximately 170,000 clones, approximately 80% of them seen only once. Trimming shortened V by 4 bases and J by 8 bases, and 12 bases separated the two germline ends. CDR3 length equals 12 residues. Germline-derived CDR1 and CDR2 are SGHTS and YDEGEE. The TCR was taken from a male donor in good health and CMV-seronegative. This chain connects TRBV5-8 to TRBJ1-2, with D tentatively TRBD1 (6 bases). Sequencing used PBMCs. CDR3 protein: CASSVRGYGYTF. The CDR3 region has the DNA TGTGCCAGCAGCGTTAGGGGGTACGGCTACACCTTC. Combining the CDR3 with reference TRBV5-8 and TRBJ1-2 gives the whole variable domain EAGVTQSPTHLIKTRGQQATLRCSPISGHTSVYWYQQALGLGLQFLLWYDEGEERNRGNFPPRFSGRQFPNYSSELNVNALELEDSALYLCASSVRGYGYTFGSGTRLTVV.